This T cell receptor (beta chain) was identified during a study of T cells after posttransplantation cyclophosphamide (dated by TCRdb to about 2016). In the study overall: Using TRB sequencing, the study followed how the T cell repertoire rebuilt after myeloablative bone marrow transplantation with posttransplantation cyclophosphamide given as GVHD prophylaxis. TRB sequencing was also done on up to 3 additional blood samples from 2 to 5.2 years after transplant in 3 patients, and on pretransplant blood from a handful of patients. Antigen receptor sequencing was done on samples from 35 PTCy-treated patients and from under 20 related bone marrow donors of those patients. Because TRA and TRB clonality correlated tightly in fewer than ten samples, the subsequent TCR analyses were limited to TRB only. Public TRB sequences were checked against a database of over 3,600 sequences associated with responses to pathogens, tumor antigens, self-antigens and alloantigens. Blood from every one of the approximately 33 PTCy patients who had 1-year posttransplant specimens underwent TRB sequencing. The investigation overall reported the following: Across the roughly 48 patients, TRB clonality was highly associated with recipient CMV seropositivity and CMV reactivation, and diversity with PTCy was similar to that in the CNI/methotrexate controls. The TRB repertoires of T cells infiltrating skin or the GI tract showed only limited overlap with the TRB repertoires found in blood. Donor-recipient similarity was low at 1-2 months but rose over the first year, and later blood repertoires were often dominated by donor CD8+ memory clones.

As for this clone: Its antigen remains unidentified. Per-nucleotide qualities are absent, and no much larger clonotype sits a single base away.

On the day of marrow donation, related bone marrow donors gave peripheral blood samples. Peripheral blood and bone marrow mononuclear cells were isolated by Ficoll-Hypaque density centrifugation and cryopreserved. TRB sequencing was run on genomic DNA with either the immunoSEQ assay at survey resolution or the hsTCRB kit. Per the source publication's procedure: The immunoSEQ software was used for initial read processing, and the LymphoSeq R package was used for repertoire analyses. Clonality was calculated as 1 minus normalized Shannon entropy, and the Gini coefficient was also calculated for each TRB dataset. Phenotypes of unsorted samples were inferred by mapping TRB sequences from sorted subsets of the recipient or donor onto the same recipient's unsorted samples. Here the immuneACCESS table is served through TCRdb, limited to in-frame sequences with V and J called. Missing clones are a known gap in these copies; in checked studies unresolved V genes cover under half, and the rest lacks a known reason. That table supplies the V and J calls and clone size; D and trimming were determined from the DNA. This sample has tens of thousands of clones in its table, and around 95% of those were observed once. About 3% of the sample rests with the top ten.

CDR1 and CDR2 are drawn from the germline V gene (reference sequence): MNHNY, SVGAGI. The CDR3 runs 14 residues from the cysteine to the phenylalanine. CDR3 DNA is the only sequence kept; it has 42 bases, read in frame from the first base. Trimming at the junction amounts to 0 bases on V and 3 bases on J, and the germline ends lie 9 bases apart. The chain joins TRBV6-6 to TRBJ2-7; 5 matching bases give a weak D call of TRBD1. Input material: PBMCs. The receptor was derived from a woman aged 25 to 45 in good health and a related stem cell transplant donor. The CDR3 reads as follows: CASSYSQASYEQYF. The nucleotides are TGTGCCAGCAGTTACTCACAGGCCAGCTACGAGCAGTACTTC.